The 32 T cell receptor beta chains below come from one sample, sequenced in a study of identical twins (TCRdb year 2016). To prepare the library, 5' RACE was applied. The instrument given in TCRdb is Illumina HiSeq 2000. TCRdb reanalyzed the raw reads on its own, using fastp at Q25 for trimming and MiXCR for clone calling, and kept in-frame beta chains. Rows are unified per CDR3 protein, each entry keeping the most common DNA and genes. Here the sample has 200,000 to 250,000 distinct CDR3 sequences; 6.5% to 9% occur a single time. The leading ten clones occupy under 7% of the sample. The sample also formed part of further work on yellow fever vaccine responses in identical twins.

The sequenced sample was CD8+ T cells sorted from blood. These receptors were taken from a woman younger than 35 in good health.

This clonotype was seen more than once but under ten times. The rearrangement uses TRBV29-1 and TRBJ2-7; 9 positions match TRBD1. V dropped 1 base and J dropped 6; count of bases not matched to a gene: 13. Germline V lookup: CDR1 SQVTM, CDR2 ANQGSEA. This CDR3 is 16 amino acids long. The CDR3 nucleotides read TGCAGCGTTGAAGGGAGAGAAGGGGACAGGGTGGGCGAGCAGTACTTC. It yields the protein CSVEGREGDRVGEQYF.

The sample holds many counts of this clonotype. The rearrangement joins TRBV28 to TRBJ1-5; D may be TRBD1 (6 bases). Germline V gives CDR1 MDHEN, CDR2 SYDVKM. The CDR3 has 15 amino acids. Trimming pared 7 bases from V and 3 bases from J, leaving 16 bases between. CDR3 amino acids: CASTPGAGLNQPQHF. Here the CDR3 DNA reads TGTGCCAGCACTCCGGGGGCGGGGCTCAATCAGCCCCAGCATTTT.

This sequence joins TRBV19 and TRBJ2-5, with 7 bases lining up with TRBD2. This CDR3 is built from 14 residues. V was pared by 1 base and J by 5 bases, with 4 bases of the junction left unmatched. From germline, CDR1 is LNHDA and CDR2 SQIVND (reference sequence). The CDR3 is CASSIVGGAETQYF. The CDR3 nucleotides are TGTGCCAGTAGTATAGTGGGAGGGGCGGAGACCCAGTACTTC.

This clonotype was seen at least ten times. The chain employs TRBV7-9 and TRBJ2-4, with D possibly TRBD2 on 5 matching bases. CDR1 and CDR2 (germline): SEHNR, FQNEAQ (reference sequence). V was trimmed by 6 bases and J by 8 bases, leaving 11 bases between them. This CDR3 contains 12 residues. The CDR3 DNA reads TGTGCCAGCAGTGGATCGCGGGACATTCAGTACTTC. It is translated as CASSGSRDIQYF.

This clonotype was counted a few times. The rearrangement uses TRBV20-1 and TRBJ2-2, with 10 bases matching TRBD2. The CDR3 is 13 residues long. Trimming cost V 5 bases and J 9 bases; bases outside gene matches: 6. Germline lookup yields CDR1 DFQATT and CDR2 SNEGSKA (reference sequence). The CDR3 coding sequence is TGCAGTGCTGGGACTAGCGACCACCGGGAGCTGTTTTTT. Protein sequence: CSAGTSDHRELFF.

This clonotype turned up a few times. This chain links TRBV20-1 with TRBJ2-2; D call uncertain. Trimming cost V 3 bases and J 4 bases, with 6 bases left between them. In germline, CDR1 is DFQATT, CDR2 SNEGSKA (reference sequence). The CDR3 length is 12 residues. The CDR3 reads CSASGGTGELFF. In DNA form, the CDR3 reads TGCAGTGCTAGCGGCGGCACCGGGGAGCTGTTTTTT.

The V call is TRBV6-1, the J call TRBJ2-7, with 8 bases aligning to TRBD2. V shed 3 bases, J shed 5 bases, and the junction held 9 bases outside the gene matches. Germline assignment: CDR1 MNHNS and CDR2 SASEGT. CDR3 length: 15 amino acids. CDR3 nucleotides: TGTGCCAGCAGTGAGGAGGGTTTCGGGGGGGACGAGCAGTACTTC. It translates to CASSEEGFGGDEQYF.

This clonotype was picked up a small number of times. The rearrangement links TRBV28 to TRBJ2-5, with D possibly being TRBD1 or TRBD2 (5 bases each). The CDR3 consists of 15 residues. Trimming left V 6 bases short and J 5 bases short, with 19 bases between. Germline V CDR1 and CDR2: MDHEN, SYDVKM. The CDR3 DNA follows: TGTGCCAGCAGAACTTTGGGGGAGAGGTTTGAGACCCAGTACTTC. Its protein is CASRTLGERFETQYF.

The chain uses TRBV6-2 or TRBV6-3 and TRBJ2-3; 10 nucleotides agree with TRBD2. Germline V lookup: CDR1 MNHEY, CDR2 SVGEGT. CDR3 size: 15 residues. Losses at the gene ends were 2 bases for V and 2 bases for J; bases not matched to a gene: 1. In DNA form, the CDR3 reads TGTGCCAGCAGTTACACTAGCGGGGTCACAGATACGCAGTATTTT. This gives the protein CASSYTSGVTDTQYF.

The sample holds many counts of this clonotype. The chain employs TRBV6-1 and TRBJ1-2, with 11 bases lining up with TRBD1. CDR3 length: 15 amino acids. The junction had 5 bases not matched to a gene; V was cut back by 6 bases and J by 2 bases. Germline CDR1 MNHNS, CDR2 SASEGT. CDR3 bases: TGTGCCAGCAGCCCCGGACAGGGGGCAAACTATGGCTACACCTTC. This encodes CASSPGQGANYGYTF.

The chain recombines TRBV4-1 with TRBJ2-1; D is uncertain. Germline CDR1 MGHRA, CDR2 YSYEKL. The V end was cut by 0 bases, the J end by 8 bases, with 8 bases between. CDR3 length: 13 amino acids. CDR3 residues: CASSQDTGDEQFF. The CDR3 bases are TGCGCCAGCAGCCAAGATACCGGAGATGAGCAGTTCTTC.

The sample holds a few counts of this clonotype. CDR3 residues: CASSLDPSGGAIDTQYF. Here the CDR3 DNA reads TGTGCCAGCAGCTTAGATCCCAGCGGGGGGGCCATAGATACGCAGTATTTT. The chain combines TRBV11-2 with TRBJ2-3, with 10 bases aligning to TRBD2. The V segment lost 0 bases and the J segment 5 bases; nucleotides outside the gene matches: 8. This CDR3 has 17 residues. Germline V CDR1 and CDR2: SGHAT, FQNNGV.

This clonotype occurred a few times. J is TRBJ2-1 and V is TRBV6-5; 12 nucleotides line up with TRBD2. Unmatched junction bases numbered 3, after V lost 2 bases and J lost 4 bases. The CDR3 contains 16 residues. Germline-derived CDR1 and CDR2 are MNHEY and SVGAGI. DNA of the CDR3: TGTGCCAGCAGTTACGCAACTAGCGGGAGGTACAATGAGCAGTTCTTC. Amino acids: CASSYATSGRYNEQFF.

This clonotype occurred many times. This chain uses TRBV12-3 or TRBV12-4 with TRBJ2-2; D uncertain. This CDR3 spans 14 amino acids. Deletions cut 7 bases from V and 7 bases from J, with 16 bases between. CDR3 in amino acids: CASTLAPYNGELFF. The CDR3, as DNA: TGTGCCAGCACTCTGGCCCCCTATAACGGGGAGCTGTTTTTT.

There are a few counts of this clonotype. The chain employs TRBV29-1 and TRBJ2-1; no clear D gene. Germline CDR1 reads SQVTM; CDR2 reads ANQGSEA. This CDR3 region has 12 residues. V was shortened by 2 bases and J by 4 bases, with 6 bases between the two germline ends. CDR3 coding DNA: TGCAGCGTTGAACTCAGGTACAATGAGCAGTTCTTC. Protein sequence: CSVELRYNEQFF.

V is TRBV7-9 and J is TRBJ2-1, with 10 bases matching TRBD1. The CDR3 is 15 residues long. The germline CDR1 and CDR2 sequences are SEHNR and FQNEAQ (reference sequence). Trimming cost V 2 bases and J 7 bases; bases outside gene matches: 5. CDR3 sequence (DNA): TGTGCCAGCAGCTTACCGGGACAGGGGAGGAATGAGCAGTTCTTC. The encoded protein is CASSLPGQGRNEQFF. The whole variable domain, filled in from reference TRBV7-9 and TRBJ2-1, reads DTGVSQNPRHKITKRGQNVTFRCDPISEHNRLYWYRQTLGQGPEFLTYFQNEAQLEKSRLLSDRFSAERPKGSFSTLEIQRTEQGDSAMYLCASSLPGQGRNEQFFGPGTRLTVL.

In its sample, this clonotype was seen many times. The V call is TRBV20-1, the J call TRBJ2-5; 9 bases match TRBD2. The ends lost 3 bases at V and 2 bases at J; junction bases unmatched: 13. This CDR3 is built from 17 residues. Germline CDR1 is DFQATT and CDR2 is SNEGSKA (reference sequence). The CDR3 region is CSARSAGGSSGQETQYF. The CDR3 DNA is TGCAGTGCTAGGTCAGCGGGAGGATCCTCGGGGCAAGAGACCCAGTACTTC.

There are many counts of this clonotype. V and J are TRBV27 and TRBJ2-7; 13 nucleotides agree with TRBD2. The germline gives CDR1 MNHEY, CDR2 SMNVEV (reference sequence). The length of the CDR3 is 18 residues. J gave up 3 bases and V 5 bases, and 13 bases lay outside the gene matches. For the CDR3, the DNA is TGTGCCAGCAGTAGACTAGCGGGAGGATTCGGGGGAAACTACGAGCAGTACTTC. Protein sequence: CASSRLAGGFGGNYEQYF.

This clonotype was observed many times. This chain connects TRBV29-1 to TRBJ2-7; 14 nucleotides agree with TRBD2. Germline V gene lookup returns CDR1 SQVTM and CDR2 ANQGSEA. The CDR3 has 16 amino acids. Trimming cost V 7 bases and J 3 bases; bases outside gene matches: 11. CDR3 loop: CSALLGTSGRSYEQYF. CDR3 coding DNA: TGCAGCGCCCTCCTCGGGACTAGCGGGAGAAGCTACGAGCAGTACTTC.

This clonotype was counted ten times or more. The chain links TRBV27 to TRBJ1-4, with D possibly matching TRBD1 (5 bases). Germline V gene data show CDR1 as MNHEY and CDR2 as SMNVEV (reference sequence). V lost 10 bases, J lost 5 bases, and 17 bases lay in between. The CDR3 sequence is 14 residues long. The CDR3 DNA follows: TGTGCCACCAAAGTTTGGGAGGGGAATGAAAAACTGTTTTTT. Its protein is CATKVWEGNEKLFF.

This clonotype has at least ten counts. The chain has TRBV7-8 and TRBJ2-7, with D possibly being TRBD1 (7 bases). CDR3 length equals 16 residues. Trimming left V 3 bases short and J 5 bases short, with 20 bases between. Germline CDR1 reads SGHVS; CDR2 reads FQNEAQ. Here the CDR3 DNA reads TGTGCCAGCAGCTTTAATACCGGGACAGCGGGCCACGAGCAGTACGTC. It is translated as CASSFNTGTAGHEQYV.

This clonotype was counted many times. The chain has TRBV5-1 and TRBJ2-3; D unresolved. CDR1 and CDR2 from the germline V gene are SGHRS and YFSETQ. This CDR3 is built from 13 residues. V shed 0 bases and J shed 6 bases, with 8 bases lying between them. DNA of the CDR3: TGCGCCAGCAGCTTGGATGTTGGTGATACGCAGTATTTT. Translation: CASSLDVGDTQYF.

A few counts support this clonotype. CDR3 sequence reads: CASSQEDQETQYF. CDR3 bases: TGCGCCAGCAGCCAAGAAGACCAAGAGACCCAGTACTTC. The rearrangement joins TRBV4-1 to TRBJ2-5; D uncertain. Germline loops: CDR1 MGHRA, CDR2 YSYEKL. This CDR3 spans 13 amino acids. The V gene lost 0 bases and the J gene lost 0 bases, with 2 bases spanning the gap.

This clonotype was seen a few times. The chain is built from TRBV28 and TRBJ1-5; TRBD1 matches at 7 bases. There are 15 residues in the CDR3. Germline CDR1 MDHEN, CDR2 SYDVKM. J was trimmed by 6 bases and V by 3 bases; bases with no gene match: 8. The CDR3 DNA reads TGTGCCAGCAGTTTTGCCTACAGGGGTGGTCAGCCCCAGCATTTT. Translated, it gives CASSFAYRGGQPQHF.

This clonotype was counted a few times. The CDR3 sequence: CASSLGREAFF. In DNA, the CDR3 is TGTGCCAGCAGCTTGGGCAGAGAAGCTTTCTTT. The chain has TRBV5-6 and TRBJ1-1, with unresolved D. The V end lost 0 bases, the J end lost 8 bases, and 5 bases lay between the germline ends. The germline V gene has CDR1 SGHDT and CDR2 YYEEEE. This CDR3 is built from 11 residues.

V usage is TRBV20-1 and J usage is TRBJ1-2; 9 bases are shared with TRBD1. There are 15 residues in the CDR3. The trim removed 0 bases at V and 3 bases at J, leaving 5 bases unmatched. In germline, CDR1 is DFQATT, CDR2 SNEGSKA (reference sequence). The CDR3 DNA follows: TGCAGTGCTAGAGACCGGGGACAGGGCGACTATGGCTACACCTTC. This gives the protein CSARDRGQGDYGYTF.

The chain links TRBV20-1 to TRBJ1-1, with unresolved D. Trimming left V 6 bases short and J 4 bases short, with 9 bases between. Germline CDR1 reads DFQATT; CDR2 reads SNEGSKA (reference sequence). The CDR3 sequence is 11 residues long. The DNA for the CDR3 is TGCAGTGCGACTACCGGCACTGAAGCTTTCTTT. Translation gives CSATTGTEAFF.

This clonotype was seen a handful of times. The V gene is TRBV28, the J gene TRBJ2-3, with 7 bases fitting TRBD1. This CDR3 is 15 amino acids long. The germline V gene has CDR1 MDHEN and CDR2 SYDVKM. Germline trimming cut 3 bases from V and 6 bases from J; bases unmatched to any gene: 9. CDR3 sequence (DNA): TGTGCCAGCAGTTTCCAGGGACAGAAGGGCGATACGCAGTATTTT. Translating it yields CASSFQGQKGDTQYF.

This clonotype was counted at least ten times. V is TRBV7-9 and J is TRBJ1-6; D gene unclear. CDR3 length equals 15 residues. CDR1 is SEHNR and CDR2 is FQNEAQ in the germline V gene (reference sequence). The V and J ends lost 1 base and 10 bases respectively, with 14 bases between them. The CDR3 DNA reads as TGTGCCAGCAGCTTAGGGGCTCAGGTCGAATCACCCCTCCACTTT. This translates into CASSLGAQVESPLHF.

This clonotype was recorded many times. The chain employs TRBV29-1 and TRBJ1-2; 7 positions agree with TRBD1. Per the germline V gene, CDR1 is SQVTM and CDR2 is ANQGSEA. The CDR3 contains 12 residues. With 7 bases clipped from V and 2 bases from J, the junction kept 4 bases outside the gene matches. The CDR3 spells CSDTRGNYGYTF. DNA of the CDR3: TGCAGCGATACCAGGGGGAACTATGGCTACACCTTC.

This clonotype was seen more than once but under ten times. The chain employs TRBV20-1 and TRBJ2-1, with TRBD2 as a possible D gene (6 bases). The CDR3 loop spans 16 amino acids. Germline CDR1 is DFQATT and CDR2 is SNEGSKA (reference sequence). V gave up 5 bases and J gave up 1 base, with 18 bases separating them. CDR3 DNA sequence: TGCAGTGCTGCTCTAAGCGGGTCGTCTTCCTACAATGAGCAGTTCTTC. Residues: CSAALSGSSSYNEQFF.

The chain carries TRBV7-9 and TRBJ2-5, with TRBD1 matching 7 bases. Germline V gene sequence: CDR1 SEHNR, CDR2 FQNEAQ (reference sequence). The trim removed 5 bases at V and 4 bases at J, leaving 13 bases unmatched. This CDR3 region has 16 residues. The CDR3 loop is CASSTWTGRDRETQYF. DNA of the CDR3: TGTGCCAGCAGCACCTGGACAGGCCGGGACCGAGAGACCCAGTACTTC.